This T cell receptor (beta chain) was retrieved from a study of CD8 T cells in Susac syndrome. Reverse transcription of roughly 0.45 to 1 ug RNA was performed with random hexamers. The amplification used immunoSEQ multiplex PCR on TCR beta CDR3; it spanned 54 Vbeta and 13 Jbeta. A single record per CDR3 protein comes from TCRdb applying MiXCR to the immunoSEQ multiplex PCR reads. In the table there are about 250,000 distinct CDR3 sequences, about 94% of which are singletons. CD8+ and CD4+ T cells circulating in blood were sequenced for TCR beta. The patients who served as multiple sclerosis controls were treatment-naive and had stable or active relapsing-remitting disease that fulfilled the revised McDonald criteria. Negative isolation yielded CD4+ and CD8+ T cells, and FACS enriched TEMRA cells. The CDR3 covers 14 residues. Germline V lookup: CDR1 LGHDT, CDR2 YNNKEL (reference sequence). The V end lost 2 bases, the J end lost 6 bases, and 13 bases lay between the germline ends.

The source of this sequence is a human donor with multiple sclerosis. The chain carries TRBV3-1 and TRBJ1-2, with unresolved D. The sample consisted of CD4+ T cells from PBMCs. CDR3 DNA: TGTGCCAGCAGCCAAATCTGGTTTGGTGATGGCTACACCTTC. Protein product: CASSQIWFGDGYTF.